The text below deals with one T cell receptor beta chain. The antigen it binds to is not known. Per-nucleotide qualities are absent, and no much larger clonotype sits a single base away. This record comes from a study of spatial heterogeneity in lung cancer (dated by TCRdb to between 2018 and 2021). Some background on the complete study: Beta-chain transcripts were consistently detected in greater numbers than alpha-chain transcripts, which likely reflected higher beta-chain transcript abundance. TCR repertoire features were related to nonsynonymous mutation counts determined by whole-exome sequencing of tumor tissue. Both alpha and beta chains were TCR-sequenced in samples taken at surgery, namely 220 tumor regions, approximately 66 matched nontumor lung samples and around 53 PBMC samples. In the raw uncorrected reads, each unique combination of TCR and UMI appeared more than ten times on average. In non-small cell lung cancer, the study made a quantitative comparison of TCR alpha and beta repertoires among multiple tumor regions, matched nontumor lung and blood.

Library prep was done by 5' RACE. For sequencing, a NextSeq 500 was employed. The TCR library protocol attached a unique molecular identifier to each TCR cDNA molecule to allow correction of PCR and sequencing errors. The paper's processing steps were these. Decombinator tools were used for TCR identification, UMI-based error correction and CDR3 extraction. TCRs above a frequency of 2 per 1,000, corresponding to the top 1% of the tumor frequency distribution, were defined as expanded. Rényi diversity was computed with the R vegan package after subsampling each repertoire 100 times to 5,000 TCRs. CDR3 similarity networks were built from amino acid triplet string-kernel similarity, with CDR3s being connected when pairwise similarity was above 0.82. The public reads were quality trimmed at Q25 with fastp and then assembled into clones with MiXCR by TCRdb, keeping productive beta chains. Rows matching on CDR3 protein sequence are summarized as one entry with the most common DNA and genes. These V and J calls originate from TCRdb's pipeline instead of the authors' own analysis. Within this sample are around 6,000 distinct CDR3 sequences, with roughly 8% of them counted one time only. The ten largest clones take up about a fifth of the sample.

The paper's findings and limits, for the study overall: Additional single-cell paired TCR alpha and beta sequencing was considered necessary to confirm, at a functional level, the hypothesis that regional TCRs recognize regional mutations.

The sample's time point label is to be understood as: sample taken at primary tumor resection. Samples were obtained from 72 patients with early-stage, untreated non-small cell lung cancer from the lung TRACERx cohort. Whole RNA extracted from tumor and nontumor lung tissue, or from cryopreserved PBMC samples, was used for TCR sequencing without cell sorting. Only patients for whom sufficient RNA was available from at least two tumor regions were selected for TCR sequencing. Before being selected, tumor and adjacent nontumor lung specimens were reviewed by a lung pathologist. The sample consisted of normal lung tissue next to the tumor, taken at surgery. This TCR was sampled from a female donor with early-stage non-small cell lung cancer.

The CDR3 region has the sequence CASSVATSGGGSTDTQYF. At the DNA level, the sequence is TGTGCCAGCAGCGTAGCGACTAGCGGGGGGGGGAGCACAGATACGCAGTATTTT. The rearrangement joined TRBV9 to TRBJ2-3, and TRBD2 matches 14 of the central bases. The CDR3 runs 18 residues from the cysteine to the phenylalanine. The only DNA kept is the CDR3, 54 bases in frame from the first base. Per the germline V gene, SGDLS is the CDR1 and YYNGEE is the CDR2. Here V drops 0 bases and J drops 0 bases, and the junction holds 3 bases not matched to any gene.